What follows describes a single TCR beta chain. Its antigen is unknown. The sample originates from a study of T cell repertoires and HLA-DP antigens. The wider study: Transduced HeLa cells presented HLA-DP to CD4+ T cells.

The PCR primers covered 54 TRBV and 13 TRBJ segments. Clones were sequenced by immunoSEQ multiplex PCR, and TCRdb holds only the in-frame ones, with some missing. The sample contains almost 90,000 clones, about 89% of which appear only once. CDR3 length: 14 residues. In germline, CDR1 is SQVTM, CDR2 ANQGSEA. Trimming stripped 3 bases from V and 1 base from J, with 10 bases between. Sequencing was performed on CD4+ T cells from PBMCs. This receptor was taken from a man aged 50-60 years in good health and CMV-seronegative. The chain recombines TRBV29-1 with TRBJ2-4; unclear D gene. CDR3 sequence reads: CSVDSGAAKNIQYF. CDR3 DNA: TGCAGCGTTGATTCTGGAGCTGCCAAAAACATTCAGTACTTC.